This entry lists 9 T cell receptor beta chains sequenced from one sample in a study of shared clonotypes between healthy human individuals (dated by TCRdb to the early 2020s). Libraries were built with the immunoSEQ multiplex PCR assay. In its TCRdb copy, this immuneACCESS table keeps in-frame sequences only and misses some clones. Where compared with another copy, unresolved V genes explain less than half of these, and the others have no known cause. In this sample the table shows 850,000 to 1,100,000 clones, 70% to 85% of which occur a single time. The top ten hold more than 0.85% of the sample. The specimen was memory CD4+ T cells from PBMCs. The cell subset or site label of this sample denotes: CD45RA-negative fraction. Source of these receptors: a man younger than 35 in good health. Some clones in this sample may be carry-over from other donors' samples.

This sequence joins TRBV11-2 and TRBJ2-2; D may correspond to TRBD1 or TRBD2 (6 bases each). Trimming took off 1 base at V and 5 bases at J, with 23 bases between the two ends. CDR1 is SGHAT, CDR2 FQNNGV, per germline. This CDR3 spans 19 amino acids. The CDR3 here is CASSLVVSGGLPRTGELFF. The CDR3 DNA reads as TGTGCCAGCAGCTTAGTTGTTAGTGGGGGGCTCCCGAGGACCGGGGAGCTGTTTTTT.

V and J are TRBV18 and TRBJ1-4; D gene unclear. V lost 3 bases to trimming and J lost 4 bases, with 9 bases between them. This CDR3 has 14 amino acids. Germline lookup yields CDR1 KGHSH and CDR2 LQKENI. CDR3 in amino acids: CASSPGSLNEKLFF. The CDR3, as DNA: TGTGCCAGCTCACCCGGGTCACTTAATGAAAAACTGTTTTTT.

V usage is TRBV5-4 and J usage is TRBJ2-6; D may be TRBD1 (5 bases). Germline V gene sequence: CDR1 SGHNT, CDR2 YYREEE (reference sequence). Trimming pared 1 base from V and 2 bases from J, leaving 13 bases between. This CDR3 is built from 17 residues. CDR3 sequence: CASSLLQGAAGANVLTF. In DNA form, the CDR3 reads TGTGCCAGCAGCTTGTTGCAGGGCGCGGCTGGGGCCAACGTCCTGACTTTC.

This clone was seen a few times. CDR3 residues: CASSQVRASSIYEQYF. In nucleotides, the CDR3 is TGCGCCAGCAGCCAAGTGAGGGCCTCCTCTATCTACGAGCAGTACTTC. The chain uses TRBV4-3 and TRBJ2-7; possible D gene TRBD2, 5 bases. V dropped 1 base and J dropped 3 bases, with 16 bases sitting between them. Germline values: CDR1 LGHNA, CDR2 YSLEER. The CDR3 runs to 16 residues.

The chain joins TRBV28 to TRBJ2-2, with D hard to call. The V gene's germline CDR1 is MDHEN and CDR2 SYDVKM. Trimming pared 3 bases from V and 1 base from J, leaving 9 bases between. The CDR3 consists of 15 residues. The CDR3 loop is CASSFGALNTGELFF. CDR3 in DNA: TGTGCCAGCAGTTTCGGCGCGTTGAACACCGGGGAGCTGTTTTTT.

Comment on this clone: Within the sample, other DNA sequences also encode this same CDR3. The chain uses TRBV5-6 and TRBJ2-1; D ambiguous. This CDR3 has 12 amino acids. Per germline, CDR1 SGHDT and CDR2 YYEEEE. Trimming removed 2 bases at V and 5 bases at J, with 5 bases between. The CDR3 reads CASSFRDNEQFF. The CDR3 region has the DNA TGTGCCAGCAGCTTTAGGGACAATGAGCAGTTCTTC.

Points on this clone: Different DNA sequences within this sample yield the same CDR3. This chain links TRBV9 with TRBJ2-5; D uncertain. CDR3 size: 12 residues. The germline V and J ends were trimmed by 0 bases and 4 bases, with 4 bases remaining between them. Germline-derived CDR1 and CDR2 are SGDLS and YYNGEE. CDR3 nucleotide sequence: TGTGCCAGCAGCGTAGATGGAGAGACCCAGTACTTC. Protein: CASSVDGETQYF.

The chain couples TRBV6-1 to TRBJ1-4; the match to TRBD1 covers 8 bases. The CDR3 length is 14 residues. V lost 6 bases and J lost 8; bases outside the gene matches: 8. CDR1 and CDR2 from the germline V gene are MNHNS and SASEGT. The CDR3: CASRVDRVREKLFF. CDR3 bases: TGTGCCAGCAGGGTGGACAGGGTGAGGGAAAAACTGTTTTTT.

The chain is built from TRBV30 and TRBJ1-1; perhaps TRBD1 as D (5 bases). The CDR3 runs 12 residues. The ends were cut back, 2 bases at V and 11 bases at J, with 15 bases in the middle. Germline-derived CDR1 and CDR2 are GTSNPN and SVGIG (reference sequence). The CDR3 spells CAWSPGGLRAFF. The CDR3 nucleotides read TGTGCCTGGAGTCCGGGGGGGTTGCGGGCTTTCTTT.